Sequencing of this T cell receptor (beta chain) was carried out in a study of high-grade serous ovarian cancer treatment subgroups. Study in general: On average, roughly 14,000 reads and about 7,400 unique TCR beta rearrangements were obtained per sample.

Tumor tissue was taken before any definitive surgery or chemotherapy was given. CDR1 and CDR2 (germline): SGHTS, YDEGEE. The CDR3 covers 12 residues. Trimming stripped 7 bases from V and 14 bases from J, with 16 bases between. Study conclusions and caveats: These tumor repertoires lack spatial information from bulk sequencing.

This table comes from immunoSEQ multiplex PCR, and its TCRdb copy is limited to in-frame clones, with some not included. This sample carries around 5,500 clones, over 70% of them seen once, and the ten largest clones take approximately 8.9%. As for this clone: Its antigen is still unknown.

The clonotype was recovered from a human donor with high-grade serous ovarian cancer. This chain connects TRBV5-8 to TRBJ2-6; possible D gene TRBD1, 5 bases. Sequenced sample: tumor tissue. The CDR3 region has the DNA TGTGCCAGCGACGTCTGGGGCCAATTCCTGACTTTC. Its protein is CASDVWGQFLTF.